The T cell receptor beta chain described here comes from a study of identical twins (dated by TCRdb to the mid-2010s). For context, the study as a whole: To test whether fetal clonotypes persist, this study deep-sequenced TCR alpha and beta repertoires from monozygotic twins, from unrelated adults of various ages, and from cord blood. To rule out contamination, replicate twin experiments were performed at different times with different library preparation protocols.

This clonotype was seen repeatedly, ten times or more. This clone's antigen is unknown. No qualities accompany the bases; no much larger clone lies one base away. Library preparation was by 5' RACE. This sample was sequenced with an Illumina HiSeq 2000. A universal primer binding site was introduced by template switching, and a unique molecular identifier was present in the final cDNA, enabling accurate counting of TCR cDNA molecules. Specific primers in the conserved constant-segment region were used to synthesize first-strand cDNA for TCR alpha and beta chains. To control for contamination, every cDNA library carried two barcodes: a SMART-Mk sample barcode plus Illumina barcodes. TruSeq adapter sequences and Illumina sample barcodes were added in two successive PCR steps. Sequencing of the TCR alpha and beta cDNA libraries was done on the Illumina HiSeq platform using custom primers. The original pipeline was this. MiGEC was used to process raw reads and extract unique molecular identifiers, and MiXCR was used to find CDR3 positions. For each individual, recombination models were inferred using an EM algorithm with the repgenHMM and IGoR tools. The tcR package in R was used for shared clonotype analysis, with sharing normalized by the product of cloneset sizes. To study raw recombination free of thymic and clonal selection effects, out-of-frame nonproductive sequences were analyzed. TCRdb reprocessing: public reads trimmed at Q25 with fastp, clones called with MiXCR, in-frame beta chains kept. All rows with the same CDR3 protein become a single entry with the most common DNA and genes. The V and J calls, along with clone size, are taken from TCRdb and not from the paper's own processing. Present in this sample are hundreds of thousands of distinct CDR3 sequences, 5.5% to 6.5% of which were seen just once. The top ten constitute roughly 1.8% of the sample.

Every donor in the study was a healthy Caucasian. The researchers also sequenced three unrelated adults who were not twins: a male aged 18 to 30, a male aged 50 to 60, and a female aged 50 to 60. Using Miltenyi CD45RO+ enrichment and human naive T-cell isolation kits, memory (CD45RO+) and naive T cells were isolated from PBMC. What the study reported, not specific to this receptor: Out-of-frame TCR alpha sequences shared between twins showed an excess of low generation-probability sequences compared with coincidental sharing between unrelated individuals. Zero-insertion analyses could be partly confounded by invariant T cells such as MAIT and iNKT, although diverse VJ usage argued against such confounding for most clonotypes. Abundant cord blood beta clonotypes had fewer insertions, young adult naive repertoires showed a similar but weaker trend, and memory repertoires showed no such trend. Because the same donors could not be followed over many years, the conclusions relied on cross-sectional statistical analysis. Out-of-frame TCR alpha sharing in monozygotic twins was systematically underestimated by recombination models, whereas sharing between unrelated individuals was in agreement with the recombination models. The excess sharing between twins in beta out-of-frame sequences was weaker because fewer shared sequences reduced the signal-to-noise ratio.

The material sequenced was naive T cells sorted from blood. What the cell subset or site label conveys for this sample: cells isolated with a human naive T-cell isolation kit. The receptor was isolated from a man aged 18 to 30 in good health.

The sequence in DNA is TGTGCCAGCAGCCGCACAGGGGCCGGGGCCAACGTCCTGACTTTC. It specifies CASSRTGAGANVLTF. The chain employs TRBV6-1 and TRBJ2-6; the junction holds 7 bases that match TRBD1. From its cysteine to its phenylalanine, the CDR3 spans 15 amino acids. Kept here is only the CDR3 DNA, which spans 45 bases and is read in frame from base 1. Unmatched junction bases come to 6, with V trimmed by 6 bases and J by 4 bases. CDR1 is given as MNHNS and CDR2 as SASEGT, both from the germline V gene.